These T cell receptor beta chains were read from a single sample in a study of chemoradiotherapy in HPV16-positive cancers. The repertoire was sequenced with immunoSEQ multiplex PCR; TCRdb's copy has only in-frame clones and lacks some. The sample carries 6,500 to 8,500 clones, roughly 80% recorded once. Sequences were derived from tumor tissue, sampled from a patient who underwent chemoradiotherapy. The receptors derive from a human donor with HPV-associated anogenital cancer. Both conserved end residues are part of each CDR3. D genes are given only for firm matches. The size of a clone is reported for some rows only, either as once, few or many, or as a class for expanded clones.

CDR3 protein: CASSPGDLSGYTF; CDR3 DNA: TGTGCCAGCAGCCCGGGAGATCTCTCTGGCTACACCTTC; J gene: TRBJ1-2; D gene: -; V gene: TRBV11-2; clone size: -
CDR3 protein: CASMGVLSGEQYF; CDR3 DNA: TGCGCCAGCATGGGGGTACTATCGGGAGAGCAGTACTTC; J gene: TRBJ2-7; D gene: -; V gene: TRBV4-1; clone size: -
CDR3 protein: CASREVLRGGADTQYF; CDR3 DNA: TGCGCCAGCAGGGAGGTTCTGCGGGGGGGGGCAGATACGCAGTATTTT; J gene: TRBJ2-3; D gene: TRBD2; V gene: TRBV10-2; clone size: -
CDR3 protein: CSVDISYEQYF; CDR3 DNA: TGCAGCGTTGACATCTCCTACGAGCAGTACTTC; J gene: TRBJ2-7; D gene: -; V gene: TRBV29-1; clone size: -
CDR3 protein: CASEGIHNYGYTF; CDR3 DNA: TGTGCCAGCGAAGGGATCCATAACTATGGCTACACCTTC; J gene: TRBJ1-2; D gene: -; V gene: TRBV6-1; clone size: few
CDR3 protein: CASSFPDRLYGYTF; CDR3 DNA: TGTGCCAGCAGCTTCCCGGACAGGCTCTATGGCTACACCTTC; J gene: TRBJ1-2; D gene: TRBD1; V gene: TRBV11-2; clone size: -
CDR3 protein: CASSYEADSRNTIYF; CDR3 DNA: TGTGCCAGCAGTTACGAGGCCGACAGTCGGAACACCATATATTTT; J gene: TRBJ1-3; D gene: -; V gene: TRBV6-6; clone size: -
CDR3 protein: CASKRPRQGGETQYF; CDR3 DNA: TGTGCCAGCAAGAGGCCCCGTCAGGGGGGGGAGACCCAGTACTTC; J gene: TRBJ2-5; D gene: -; V gene: TRBV7-9; clone size: -
CDR3 protein: CSARVNTEAFF; CDR3 DNA: TGCAGTGCTAGGGTGAACACTGAAGCTTTCTTT; J gene: TRBJ1-1; D gene: -; V gene: TRBV20-1; clone size: -
CDR3 protein: CASSLPTGGHGYTF; CDR3 DNA: TGCGCCAGCAGTCTTCCTACAGGGGGTCATGGCTACACCTTC; J gene: TRBJ1-2; D gene: TRBD1; V gene: TRBV23-1; clone size: -
CDR3 protein: CASSRHTSPSTDTQYF; CDR3 DNA: TGCGCCAGCAGCAGACATACCTCTCCTAGCACAGATACGCAGTATTTT; J gene: TRBJ2-3; D gene: -; V gene: TRBV10-2; clone size: -
CDR3 protein: CASSGNTGTTNTGELFF; CDR3 DNA: TGTGCCAGCAGTGGTAATACCGGGACTACGAACACCGGGGAGCTGTTTTTT; J gene: TRBJ2-2; D gene: TRBD2; V gene: TRBV6-1; clone size: -
CDR3 protein: CASSGQGSSYEQYF; CDR3 DNA: TGTGCCAGCTCAGGACAGGGGAGCTCCTACGAGCAGTACTTC; J gene: TRBJ2-7; D gene: TRBD1; V gene: TRBV18; clone size: -
CDR3 protein: CASIAPPTDTQYF; CDR3 DNA: TGTGCCAGCATTGCCCCCCCTACAGATACGCAGTATTTT; J gene: TRBJ2-3; D gene: -; V gene: TRBV27; clone size: -